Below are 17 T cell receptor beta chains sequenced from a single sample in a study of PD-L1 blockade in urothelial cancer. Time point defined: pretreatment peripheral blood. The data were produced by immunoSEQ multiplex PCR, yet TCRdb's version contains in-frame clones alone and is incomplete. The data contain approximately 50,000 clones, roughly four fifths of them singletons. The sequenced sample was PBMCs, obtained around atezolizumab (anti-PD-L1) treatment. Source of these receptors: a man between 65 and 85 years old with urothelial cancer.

The CDR3, as DNA: TGCGCCAGCAGCTCAGGGACAGGCCTAACCTACGAGCAGTACTTC. Translating gives CASSSGTGLTYEQYF. The chain carries TRBV4-3 and TRBJ2-7; 8 bases are a match to TRBD1. V shed 5 bases and J 2 bases; nucleotides not matched to a gene: 8. The CDR3 runs to 15 residues. Per the germline V gene, CDR1 is LGHNA and CDR2 is YSLEER.

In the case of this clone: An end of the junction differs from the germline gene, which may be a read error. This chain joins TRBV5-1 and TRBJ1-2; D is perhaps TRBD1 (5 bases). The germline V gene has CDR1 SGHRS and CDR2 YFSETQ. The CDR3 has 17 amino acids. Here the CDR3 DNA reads TGCGCCAGCAGCTTGGACGGTACGGGACTTGGTAACGATGGCTACACCTTC. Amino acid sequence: CASSLDGTGLGNDGYTF. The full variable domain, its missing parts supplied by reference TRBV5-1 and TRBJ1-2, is KAGVTQTPRYLIKTRGQQVTLSCSPISGHRSVSWYQQTPGQGLQFLFEYFSETQRNKGNFPGRFSGRQFSNSRSEMNVSTLELGDSALYLCASSLDGTGLGNDGYTFGSGTRLTVV.

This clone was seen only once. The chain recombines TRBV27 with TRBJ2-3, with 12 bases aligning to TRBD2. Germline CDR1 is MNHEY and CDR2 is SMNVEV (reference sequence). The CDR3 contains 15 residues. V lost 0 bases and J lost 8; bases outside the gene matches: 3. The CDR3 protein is CASSLSGGLAGTQYF. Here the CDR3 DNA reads TGTGCCAGCAGTTTATCGGGGGGACTAGCGGGTACGCAGTATTTT.

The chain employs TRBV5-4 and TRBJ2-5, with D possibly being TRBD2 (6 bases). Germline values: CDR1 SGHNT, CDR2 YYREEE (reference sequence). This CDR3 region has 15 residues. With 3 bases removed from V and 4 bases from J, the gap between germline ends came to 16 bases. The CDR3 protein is CASSSGRRDGETQYF. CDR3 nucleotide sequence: TGTGCCAGCAGCTCTGGACGGAGGGATGGAGAGACCCAGTACTTC.

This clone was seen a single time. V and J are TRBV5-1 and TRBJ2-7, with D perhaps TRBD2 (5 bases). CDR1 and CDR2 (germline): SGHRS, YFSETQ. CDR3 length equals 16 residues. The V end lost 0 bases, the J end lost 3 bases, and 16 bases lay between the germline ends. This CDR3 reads CASSLGMPRTGYEQYF. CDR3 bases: TGCGCCAGCAGCTTGGGGATGCCAAGGACTGGCTACGAGCAGTACTTC.

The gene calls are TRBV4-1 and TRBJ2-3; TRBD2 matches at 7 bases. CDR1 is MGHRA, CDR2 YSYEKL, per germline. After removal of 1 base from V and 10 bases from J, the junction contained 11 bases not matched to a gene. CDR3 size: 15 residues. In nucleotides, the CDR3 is TGCGCCAGCAGCCAAGGACCCGCGGGGGACCGCTCGCAGTATTTT. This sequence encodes CASSQGPAGDRSQYF.

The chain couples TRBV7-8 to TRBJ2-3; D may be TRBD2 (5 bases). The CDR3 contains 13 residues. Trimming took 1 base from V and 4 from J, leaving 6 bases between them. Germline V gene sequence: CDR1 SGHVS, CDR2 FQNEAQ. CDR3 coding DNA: TGTGCCAGCAGCTTAGAGAGGGCAGATACGCAGTATTTT. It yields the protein CASSLERADTQYF.

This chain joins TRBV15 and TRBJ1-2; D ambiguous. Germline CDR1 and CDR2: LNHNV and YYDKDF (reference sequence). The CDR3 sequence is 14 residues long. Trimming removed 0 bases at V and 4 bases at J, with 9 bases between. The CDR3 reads CATSRERGAYGYTF. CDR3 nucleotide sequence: TGTGCCACCAGCAGAGAACGGGGAGCCTATGGCTACACCTTC.

Here the CDR3 reads CASSLAMANYGYTF. In DNA form, the CDR3 reads TGTGCCAGCAGCTTAGCCATGGCCAACTATGGCTACACCTTC. The chain links TRBV7-2 to TRBJ1-2; no reliable D call. The CDR3 length is 14 residues. The germline V gene has CDR1 SGHTA and CDR2 FQGNSA. The V end was cut by 0 bases, the J end by 2 bases, with 7 bases between.

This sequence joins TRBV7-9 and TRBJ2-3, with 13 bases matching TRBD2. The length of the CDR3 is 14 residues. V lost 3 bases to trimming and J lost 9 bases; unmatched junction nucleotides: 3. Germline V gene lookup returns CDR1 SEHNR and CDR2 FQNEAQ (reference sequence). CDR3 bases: TGTGCCAGCAGCTTTGGGACTAGCGGGAACACGCAGTATTTT. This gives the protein CASSFGTSGNTQYF.

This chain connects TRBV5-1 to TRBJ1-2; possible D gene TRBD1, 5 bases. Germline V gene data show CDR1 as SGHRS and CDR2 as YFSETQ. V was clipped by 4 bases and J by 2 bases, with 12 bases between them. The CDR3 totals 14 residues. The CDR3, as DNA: TGCGCCAGCAGCCGGGACTCTCCGAACTATGGCTACACCTTC. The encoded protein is CASSRDSPNYGYTF.

This CDR3 is CASSLSGGRGYTF. The CDR3 nucleotides are TGTGCCAGCAGTTTATCCGGGGGAAGAGGCTACACCTTC. The chain recombines TRBV27 with TRBJ1-2; maybe TRBD1 (5 bases). The germline CDR1 and CDR2 sequences are MNHEY and SMNVEV (reference sequence). The germline V and J ends were trimmed by 0 bases and 8 bases, with 10 bases remaining between them. This CDR3 spans 13 amino acids.

CDR3 coding DNA: TGTGCCAGCAGCCTGGGGGCCGACGAGCAGTACTTC. Protein: CASSLGADEQYF. This chain connects TRBV9 to TRBJ2-7; a weak D match, TRBD1 (6 bases). Germline V gene sequence: CDR1 SGDLS, CDR2 YYNGEE. Trimming took off 4 bases at V and 5 bases at J, with 10 bases between the two ends. CDR3 size: 12 residues.

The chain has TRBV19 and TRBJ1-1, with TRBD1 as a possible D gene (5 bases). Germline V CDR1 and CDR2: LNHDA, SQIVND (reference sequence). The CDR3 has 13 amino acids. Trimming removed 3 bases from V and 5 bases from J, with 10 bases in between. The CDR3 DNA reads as TGTGCCAGTAGTATCAGGGTCCTTACTGAAGCTTTCTTT. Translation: CASSIRVLTEAFF.

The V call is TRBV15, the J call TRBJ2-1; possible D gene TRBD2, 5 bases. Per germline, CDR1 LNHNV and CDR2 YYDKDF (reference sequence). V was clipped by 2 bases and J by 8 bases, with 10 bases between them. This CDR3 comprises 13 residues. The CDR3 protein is CATSRPGFDEQFF. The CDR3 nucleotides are TGTGCCACCAGCAGACCGGGGTTTGATGAGCAGTTCTTC.

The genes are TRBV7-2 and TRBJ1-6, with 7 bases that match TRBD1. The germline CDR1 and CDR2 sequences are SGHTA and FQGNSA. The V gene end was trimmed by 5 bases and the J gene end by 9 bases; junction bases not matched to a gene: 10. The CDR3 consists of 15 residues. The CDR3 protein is CASSAYPGQRSPLHF. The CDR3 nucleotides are TGTGCCAGCAGCGCATATCCGGGACAGCGTTCACCCCTCCACTTT. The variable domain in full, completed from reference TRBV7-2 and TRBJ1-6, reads GAGVSQSPSNKVTEKGKDVELRCDPISGHTALYWYRQSLGQGLEFLIYFQGNSAPDKSGLPSDRFSAERTGGSVSTLTIQRTQQEDSAVYLCASSAYPGQRSPLHFGNGTRLTVT.

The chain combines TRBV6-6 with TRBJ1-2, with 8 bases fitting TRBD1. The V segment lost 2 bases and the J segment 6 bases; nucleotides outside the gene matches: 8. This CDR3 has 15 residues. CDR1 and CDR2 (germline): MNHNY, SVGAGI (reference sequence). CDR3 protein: CASSYPGRQGHGYTF. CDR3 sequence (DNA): TGTGCCAGCAGTTACCCAGGGAGACAGGGGCATGGCTACACCTTC.